The 5 T cell receptor beta chains reported below all come from one sample, sequenced in a study of CD8+CD57+ T cells in acquired aplastic anemia. Profiling that covered TCR beta VDJ and CDR3 relied on genomic DNA as its template. TCRdb re-called the reads through MiXCR, storing one row per CDR3 protein. The sample has about 130,000 distinct CDR3 sequences, 48% seen once. Sequenced sample: sorted CD4+, CD8+, or CD8+CD57+ T cells (not recorded which) from PBMCs. All receptors come from a human donor in good health, serving as a control.

The chain links TRBV9 to TRBJ1-2; no clear D gene. The CDR3 spans 13 residues. CDR1 SGDLS and CDR2 YYNGEE come from the germline V gene. V lost 2 bases to trimming and J lost 8 bases, with 13 bases between them. CDR3 region: CASSVGRSEGYTF. CDR3 DNA: TGTGCCAGCAGCGTCGGCAGATCGGAAGGCTACACCTTC.

This clonotype was observed many times. V gene TRBV7-9 combines with J gene TRBJ2-7; D is possibly TRBD2 (6 bases). With 3 bases removed from V and 6 bases from J, the gap between germline ends came to 12 bases. This CDR3 region has 13 residues. Germline V gene data show CDR1 as SEHNR and CDR2 as FQNEAQ (reference sequence). The CDR3 bases are TGTGCCAGCAGCTTTTCAGGAGGGACCGAGCAGTACTTC. This encodes CASSFSGGTEQYF.

The chain combines TRBV20-1 with TRBJ2-5, with TRBD2 identical over 10 bases. V was pared by 2 bases and J by 4 bases, with 4 bases of the junction left unmatched. Germline V gene data show CDR1 as DFQATT and CDR2 as SNEGSKA (reference sequence). The CDR3 is 14 residues long. CDR3 sequence (DNA): TGCAGTGCTAGACTAGCGGGGGCCAGAGAGACCCAGTACTTC. This translates into CSARLAGARETQYF.

The chain joins TRBV10-2 to TRBJ1-1, with D possibly being TRBD1 (5 bases). CDR1 is WSHSY, CDR2 SAAADI, per germline. The V and J ends lost 1 base and 10 bases respectively, with 13 bases between them. CDR3 length: 13 residues. This chain's CDR3 is CASSEYGRGGAFF. Here the CDR3 DNA reads TGCGCCAGCAGTGAGTATGGTAGGGGTGGAGCTTTCTTT.

The chain couples TRBV19 to TRBJ1-2; D possibly corresponds to TRBD1 (5 bases). Germline V CDR1 and CDR2: LNHDA, SQIVND (reference sequence). This CDR3 has 16 residues. The V and J ends lost 2 bases and 5 bases respectively, with 18 bases between them. CDR3 in amino acids: CASSIPGGTLPYGYTF. The CDR3 nucleotides read TGTGCCAGTAGTATACCCGGGGGTACGCTTCCATATGGCTACACCTTC. The complete variable domain, with remaining parts taken from reference TRBV19 and TRBJ1-2, reads DGGITQSPKYLFRKEGQNVTLSCEQNLNHDAMYWYRQDPGQGLRLIYYSQIVNDFQKGDIAEGYSVSREKKESFPLTVTSAQKNPTAFYLCASSIPGGTLPYGYTFGSGTRLTVV.